Listed below are T cell receptor beta chains from one sample, sequenced in a study of blood T cell repertoires in COVID-19. Assay used: immunoSEQ multiplex PCR; TCRdb lists only in-frame clones, some missing. The table shows 240,000 or so clones, with around 88% occurring only once. The sequenced sample consisted of peripheral blood. The receptors shown here come from a man older than 75 with acute or convalescent COVID-19. Each CDR3 is given with its conserved first and last residue. A D gene is named only where the DNA matches it firmly.

D	V	J	CDR3
TRBD1	TRBV7-2	TRBJ2-1	CASTLAGTGRNEQFF
TRBD2	TRBV7-7	TRBJ2-7	CASSSGTIYEQYF
TRBD1	TRBV19	TRBJ2-2	CASIDRGITGELFF
TRBD1	TRBV27	TRBJ2-1	CASSLNRGHNEQFF
.	TRBV28	TRBJ2-5	CASSSLGGDQETQYF
TRBD1	TRBV11-2	TRBJ1-5	CASSPRTGKGSNQPQHF
.	TRBV19	TRBJ2-2	CASSIRGGELFF
.	TRBV6-5	TRBJ1-4	CASTSRGANEKLFF
TRBD1	TRBV7-2	TRBJ2-4	CASSLAPGQGTNIQYF
TRBD1	TRBV19	TRBJ1-1	CASRGTGENTEAFF
.	TRBV7-6	TRBJ2-2	CASSPTGPPGELFF
.	TRBV12-3/TRBV12-4	TRBJ1-5	CASTLNNQPQHF
.	TRBV7-8	TRBJ1-5	CASSLGPGGAAQPQHF
.	TRBV6-2/TRBV6-3	TRBJ1-3	CASSPRLSGVKSSEDTIYF
TRBD2	TRBV19	TRBJ2-1	CATSRTSGDNEQFF
.	TRBV9	TRBJ2-1	CASSVATGPYNEQFF
TRBD1	TRBV3-1/TRBV3-2	TRBJ1-1	CASSPSGQRNTEAFF
.	TRBV28	TRBJ1-6	CASTPLGSSYNSPLHF
TRBD1	TRBV10-1	TRBJ1-1	CASSRRTGTNTEAFF
.	TRBV4-2	TRBJ2-7	CASSQDPLYEQYF
.	TRBV28	TRBJ1-2	CASSPSGRTYGYTF
.	TRBV9	TRBJ2-3	CASSVVTATTDTQYF
.	TRBV7-9	TRBJ1-3	CASSFGRDSGNTIYF
TRBD1	TRBV4-1	TRBJ1-2	CASSLPTGAPANYGYTF